This T cell receptor (beta chain) was sequenced in a study of blood T cell repertoires in COVID-19. The wider study: Acute and convalescent COVID-19 samples came from the United States, Italy and Spain. Sample material is recorded as cDNA or gDNA derived from T cells, B-cell-depleted T cells, or PBMCs.

The germline CDR1 and CDR2 sequences are MDHEN and SYDVKM. CDR3 length: 17 amino acids. V was clipped by 2 bases and J by 0 bases, with 16 bases between them. As originally analysed: For nucleated cells, counts were estimated from reference gene primer amplification. Clones were sequenced by immunoSEQ multiplex PCR, and TCRdb holds only the in-frame ones, with some missing. The V and J calls and the clone size are those of that table, but D and trimming were determined from the DNA. The data hold roughly 100,000 clones, with around 88% observed a single time. The chain links TRBV28 to TRBJ1-2; possible D gene TRBD1, 6 bases. This TCR derives from a woman at least 80 years old with acute or convalescent COVID-19. Specimen: peripheral blood. The CDR3 DNA follows: TGTGCCAGCAGTTTAGGACAGTTAGGGAGCACTAACTATGGCTACACCTTC. It specifies CASSLGQLGSTNYGYTF.